These T cell receptor beta chains were read from a single sample in a study of CD8 T cells in Susac syndrome. In TCRdb, the immunoSEQ multiplex PCR reads were re-called with MiXCR into one record per CDR3 protein. The sample contains about 77,000 distinct CDR3 sequences, about 93% of which appear only once. The sequenced material came from CD4+ T cells from PBMCs. The receptors were gathered from a human donor with Susac syndrome. The CDR3 runs from the conserved cysteine through the conserved F or W. The order of the fields is J gene, V gene, clone size, D gene, CDR3 DNA, CDR3 protein. The D gene is left open where the match is weak. Clone size, where shown, is once, few, many, or a class for clones that have expanded.

j_gene: TRBJ1-1; v_gene: TRBV5-1; abundance: -; d_gene: -; CDR3nt: TGCGCCAGCAGCTTGGAACAGGGTGTCACTGAAGCTTTCTTT; CDR3aa: CASSLEQGVTEAFF
j_gene: TRBJ2-5; v_gene: TRBV20-1; abundance: -; d_gene: -; CDR3nt: TGCAGTGCTAGAGACGTGAGGCAGTTCCAAGAGACCCAGTACTTC; CDR3aa: CSARDVRQFQETQYF
j_gene: TRBJ1-2; v_gene: TRBV5-1; abundance: -; d_gene: TRBD1; CDR3nt: TGCGCCAGCAGCTCATCATCCGGGACAGGATATGGCTACACCTTC; CDR3aa: CASSSSSGTGYGYTF
j_gene: TRBJ1-2; v_gene: TRBV27; abundance: -; d_gene: TRBD1; CDR3nt: TGTGCCAGCAGTTTATCCCCCCTGGACAGGGGGGGTGTCTATGGCTACACCTTC; CDR3aa: CASSLSPLDRGGVYGYTF
j_gene: TRBJ2-7; v_gene: TRBV4-3; abundance: -; d_gene: TRBD1; CDR3nt: TGCGCCAGCAGCCAACGACAGGGCGCGTACGAGCAGTACTTC; CDR3aa: CASSQRQGAYEQYF
j_gene: TRBJ2-3; v_gene: TRBV28; abundance: -; d_gene: -; CDR3nt: TGTGCCAGCAGAGTCCCCCGGGGGCAGGAAGTTGCAGATACGCAGTATTTT; CDR3aa: CASRVPRGQEVADTQYF
j_gene: TRBJ2-7; v_gene: TRBV6-2/TRBV6-3; abundance: -; d_gene: TRBD1; CDR3nt: TGTGCCAGCGTGCGGACAGGGACCTACGAGCAGTACTTC; CDR3aa: CASVRTGTYEQYF
j_gene: TRBJ1-2; v_gene: TRBV20-1; abundance: -; d_gene: -; CDR3nt: TGCAGTGCTAGACCTGACAGTGCAGCCTATGGCTACACCTTC; CDR3aa: CSARPDSAAYGYTF
j_gene: TRBJ2-1; v_gene: TRBV4-1; abundance: -; d_gene: -; CDR3nt: TGCGCCAGCAGCCTCCTAAGCCTTTACAATGAGCAGTTCTTC; CDR3aa: CASSLLSLYNEQFF
j_gene: TRBJ1-1; v_gene: TRBV12-3/TRBV12-4; abundance: -; d_gene: -; CDR3nt: TGTGCCAGCAGGGCGGGGGCTCTCACTGAAGCTTTCTTT; CDR3aa: CASRAGALTEAFF
j_gene: TRBJ2-3; v_gene: TRBV7-2; abundance: -; d_gene: -; CDR3nt: TGTGCCAGCAGCTTATCTCTAGGGGGTCTGTCCACAGATACGCAGTATTTT; CDR3aa: CASSLSLGGLSTDTQYF
j_gene: TRBJ2-7; v_gene: TRBV7-8; abundance: -; d_gene: -; CDR3nt: TGTGCCAGCAGCCCCGGGAGATTCGTGTACGAGCAGTACTTC; CDR3aa: CASSPGRFVYEQYF
j_gene: TRBJ2-1; v_gene: TRBV28; abundance: -; d_gene: TRBD1; CDR3nt: TGTGCCTCGGTCGGGACAGGGGGCAGGTTAGTCGACAATGAGCAGTTCTTC; CDR3aa: CASVGTGGRLVDNEQFF
j_gene: TRBJ2-4; v_gene: TRBV12-3/TRBV12-4; abundance: -; d_gene: TRBD2; CDR3nt: TGTGCCAGCAGTTTACCTAGCGGGGTTGGGTTCGGCATTCAGTACTTC; CDR3aa: CASSLPSGVGFGIQYF
j_gene: TRBJ2-5; v_gene: TRBV5-1; abundance: -; d_gene: TRBD2; CDR3nt: TGCGCCAGCAGCTTGGTTGGTTCTAGCGGGGGTCAAGAGACCCAGTACTTC; CDR3aa: CASSLVGSSGGQETQYF
j_gene: TRBJ1-1; v_gene: TRBV6-5; abundance: -; d_gene: TRBD1; CDR3nt: TGTGCCAGCACCTACTCCAGGGGGGACACTGAAGCTTTCTTT; CDR3aa: CASTYSRGDTEAFF
j_gene: TRBJ2-7; v_gene: TRBV7-2; abundance: -; d_gene: -; CDR3nt: TGTGCCAGCAGCTCCCGGACAGATGCGATGCAGTACTTC; CDR3aa: CASSSRTDAMQYF
j_gene: TRBJ1-6; v_gene: TRBV6-5; abundance: -; d_gene: -; CDR3nt: TGTGCCAGCAGCCGCAGGGAGGGGATCCCCCTCCACTTT; CDR3aa: CASSRREGIPLHF
j_gene: TRBJ1-1; v_gene: TRBV7-8; abundance: -; d_gene: -; CDR3nt: TGTGCCAGCAGCTTAGGTCGCAGGGACACTGAAGCTTTCTTT; CDR3aa: CASSLGRRDTEAFF
j_gene: TRBJ1-6; v_gene: TRBV20-1; abundance: -; d_gene: -; CDR3nt: TGCAGTGCTAGACAAGCGACAGCCCTCACCCTCCACTTT; CDR3aa: CSARQATALTLHF
j_gene: TRBJ2-2; v_gene: TRBV12-3/TRBV12-4; abundance: -; d_gene: TRBD1; CDR3nt: TGTGCCAGCAGTCCAGGGACAGGGGGCACCGGGGAGCTGTTTTTT; CDR3aa: CASSPGTGGTGELFF
j_gene: TRBJ2-7; v_gene: TRBV20-1; abundance: -; d_gene: TRBD2; CDR3nt: TGCAGTGCTACCGGGACTAGCGCGAGCTCCTACGAGCAGTACTTC; CDR3aa: CSATGTSASSYEQYF
j_gene: TRBJ2-6; v_gene: TRBV19; abundance: -; d_gene: -; CDR3nt: TGTGCCAGTAAAGTCCAGACTGGGGCCAACGTCCTGACTTTC; CDR3aa: CASKVQTGANVLTF
j_gene: TRBJ1-6; v_gene: TRBV5-6; abundance: -; d_gene: -; CDR3nt: TGTGCCAGCAGTTCCGGGAGATGGGGTTCACCCCTCCACTTT; CDR3aa: CASSSGRWGSPLHF
j_gene: TRBJ1-1; v_gene: TRBV6-2/TRBV6-3; abundance: -; d_gene: -; CDR3nt: TGTGCCAGCAGTTACTCAGCCTGGGTGAACACTGAAGCTTTCTTT; CDR3aa: CASSYSAWVNTEAFF
j_gene: TRBJ2-1; v_gene: TRBV3-1; abundance: once; d_gene: TRBD2; CDR3nt: TGTGCCAGCAGCCAAGATTTAGGAGCGGGGGCCTACAATGAGCAGTTCTTC; CDR3aa: CASSQDLGAGAYNEQFF
j_gene: TRBJ2-1; v_gene: TRBV25-1; abundance: -; d_gene: TRBD2; CDR3nt: TGTGCCAGCAGTGAATTGAGCGGGAGACTCAACAATGAGCAGTTCTTC; CDR3aa: CASSELSGRLNNEQFF
j_gene: TRBJ2-7; v_gene: TRBV7-8; abundance: once; d_gene: -; CDR3nt: TGTGCCAGCAGCTTCGTCCCTTTGGCGGGCTACGAGCAGTACTTC; CDR3aa: CASSFVPLAGYEQYF
j_gene: TRBJ2-3; v_gene: TRBV12-3/TRBV12-4; abundance: -; d_gene: TRBD2; CDR3nt: TGTGCCAGCAGTTTATGGGCCCGCGGGGGTATCACAGATACGCAGTATTTT; CDR3aa: CASSLWARGGITDTQYF
j_gene: TRBJ2-1; v_gene: TRBV20-1; abundance: -; d_gene: TRBD2; CDR3nt: TGCAGTGCTAGGGGGCTAGCGGGATTAAATGAGCAGTTCTTC; CDR3aa: CSARGLAGLNEQFF
j_gene: TRBJ2-2; v_gene: TRBV7-2; abundance: -; d_gene: TRBD2; CDR3nt: TGTGCCAGCAGCTCGGGACTACTGAACACCGGGGAGCTGTTTTTT; CDR3aa: CASSSGLLNTGELFF
j_gene: TRBJ1-2; v_gene: TRBV9; abundance: -; d_gene: -; CDR3nt: TGTGCCAGCAGCGACCGGGACGGCTATGGCTACACCTTC; CDR3aa: CASSDRDGYGYTF
j_gene: TRBJ2-1; v_gene: TRBV2; abundance: -; d_gene: TRBD2; CDR3nt: TGTGCCAGCGGAGGTCTAGCGGGAGGAAGGCAGTTCTTC; CDR3aa: CASGGLAGGRQFF
j_gene: TRBJ1-1; v_gene: TRBV19; abundance: -; d_gene: -; CDR3nt: TGTGCCAGTAGTGAAGGAAGAGGACAAATGAACACTGAAGCTTTCTTT; CDR3aa: CASSEGRGQMNTEAFF
j_gene: TRBJ2-5; v_gene: TRBV11-3; abundance: -; d_gene: -; CDR3nt: TGTGCCAGCAGCTCCGGCAGGGGTCCGGAGACCCAGTACTTC; CDR3aa: CASSSGRGPETQYF
j_gene: TRBJ2-1; v_gene: TRBV24-1; abundance: -; d_gene: -; CDR3nt: TGTGCCACCAGTCCCTCGACTAACCGCAATGAGCAGTTCTTC; CDR3aa: CATSPSTNRNEQFF
j_gene: TRBJ2-7; v_gene: TRBV18; abundance: -; d_gene: -; CDR3nt: TGTGCCAGCTCAGAGGGGTTCTACGAGCAGTACTTC; CDR3aa: CASSEGFYEQYF
j_gene: TRBJ1-3; v_gene: TRBV28; abundance: -; d_gene: -; CDR3nt: TGTGCCAGCAGTTCGGGACCGCTGTCTGGAAACACCATATATTTT; CDR3aa: CASSSGPLSGNTIYF
j_gene: TRBJ2-4; v_gene: TRBV7-3; abundance: -; d_gene: -; CDR3nt: TGTGCCAGCAGCTTAGACACTCGGAACATTCAGTACTTC; CDR3aa: CASSLDTRNIQYF
j_gene: TRBJ2-1; v_gene: TRBV20-1; abundance: -; d_gene: -; CDR3nt: TGCAGTGCCCTGCGACTAGTTAATCATGAGCAGTTCTTC; CDR3aa: CSALRLVNHEQFF
j_gene: TRBJ2-2; v_gene: TRBV24-1; abundance: -; d_gene: -; CDR3nt: TGTGCCACCAGTGATACCCTAACCGGGGAGCTGTTTTTT; CDR3aa: CATSDTLTGELFF